A single sample gave rise to the 23 T cell receptor beta chains below, sequenced in a study of Graves' ophthalmopathy and Graves' hyperthyroidism. The study amplified TCR beta CDR3 regions using RNA transcripts. In the first round, RT-PCR was carried out with HTBI primers, and a multiplex PCR formed the second round. TCRdb processed the multiplex PCR reads anew with MiXCR; each CDR3 protein has one entry. Among approximately 700,000 distinct CDR3 sequences, approximately 40% were seen once, and the ten largest hold less than 55%. The sample was peripheral blood. The origin of the receptors is an adult man with Graves' ophthalmopathy.

This clonotype was seen at least ten times. The chain joins TRBV5-1 to TRBJ1-5; 7 bases map to TRBD1. Germline CDR1 reads SGHRS; CDR2 reads YFSETQ. J was trimmed by 0 bases and V by 4 bases; bases with no gene match: 4. The CDR3 has 15 amino acids. CDR3 DNA: TGCGCCAGCAGCGAGGGGACAGCTAGCAATCAGCCCCAGCATTTT. Its protein is CASSEGTASNQPQHF. Supplemented by reference TRBV5-1 and TRBJ1-5, the full variable domain reads KAGVTQTPRYLIKTRGQQVTLSCSPISGHRSVSWYQQTPGQGLQFLFEYFSETQRNKGNFPGRFSGRQFSNSRSEMNVSTLELGDSALYLCASSEGTASNQPQHFGDGTRLSIL.

J is TRBJ2-7 and V is TRBV5-1; a weak D match, TRBD1 (5 bases). The CDR3 covers 15 residues. The germline gives CDR1 SGHRS, CDR2 YFSETQ. Between the trimmed V and J ends, which lost 4 bases and 3 bases, there was a span of 17 bases. CDR3 coding DNA: TGCGCCAGCAGCCTGATCGGAGACAGTTACTACGAGCAGTACTTC. Translated, it gives CASSLIGDSYYEQYF.

Details on this clonotype: Since a much larger clone is just one base distant, this may be a read error. This chain links TRBV2 with TRBJ1-1; D is unresolved. The CDR3 is 10 residues long. From germline, CDR1 is SNHLY and CDR2 FYNNEI. Deletions cut 5 bases from V and 7 bases from J, with 5 bases between. CDR3 amino acids: CASSQDEAFF. The CDR3 DNA follows: TGTGCCAGCAGTCAGGATGAAGCTTTCTTT.

This clonotype occurred a few times. This CDR3 reads CASSFFLGFTARGQETQYF. CDR3 nucleotide sequence: TGTGCCAGCAGCTTTTTTCTTGGTTTTACCGCCCGAGGTCAAGAGACCCAGTACTTC. The J gene is TRBJ2-5, the V gene TRBV7-9; D is unclear. The CDR3 runs to 19 residues. V was cut by 3 bases and J by 2 bases, with 25 bases left in between. The V gene's germline CDR1 is SEHNR and CDR2 FQNEAQ (reference sequence).

Comments on this clonotype: One end of the junction does not line up with germline, which may come from a read error. The chain joins TRBV7-2 to TRBJ1-2; 7 bases match TRBD1. CDR1 SGHTA and CDR2 FQGNSA come from the germline V gene. The CDR3 runs to 15 residues. The CDR3 spells CASSLRPDRFGGYTF. CDR3 coding DNA: TGCGCCAGCAGCCTTCGCCCGGACAGGTTTGGAGGCTACACCTTC.

Ten or more counts support this clonotype. The chain recombines TRBV29-1 with TRBJ2-7, with TRBD2 as a possible D gene (6 bases). Germline loops: CDR1 SQVTM, CDR2 ANQGSEA. Between the trimmed V and J ends, which lost 0 bases and 6 bases, there was a span of 9 bases. This CDR3 region has 12 residues. The CDR3 DNA is TGCAGCGTTGAAGACGGAGGGTCCGAGCAGTACTTC. Translation gives CSVEDGGSEQYF.

This clonotype was counted a few times. The V call is TRBV7-9, the J call TRBJ1-6, with D unresolved. The germline gives CDR1 SEHNR, CDR2 FQNEAQ (reference sequence). V lost 1 base to trimming and J lost 3 bases, with 13 bases between them. This CDR3 comprises 17 residues. The CDR3 loop reads CASSLGVWRDYNSPLHF. The CDR3 bases are TGTGCCAGCAGCTTAGGGGTTTGGCGGGACTATAATTCACCCCTCCACTTT.

There are many counts of this clonotype. The J gene is TRBJ1-1, the V gene TRBV24-1; 9 bases agree with TRBD1. CDR1 is KGHDR, CDR2 SFDVKD, per germline. This CDR3 has 13 residues. V gave up 9 bases and J gave up 6 bases; unmatched junction bases: 7. The CDR3 sequence: CATQGQGTSEAFF. In DNA form, the CDR3 reads TGTGCCACCCAAGGACAGGGGACCTCTGAAGCTTTCTTT.

J is TRBJ2-2 and V is TRBV7-2; D not resolved. Trimming pared 6 bases from V and 4 bases from J, leaving 12 bases between. In germline, CDR1 is SGHTA, CDR2 FQGNSA. The CDR3 is made up of 14 amino acids. The CDR3 nucleotides read TGTGCCAGCAGTCAAAGAGGCAGCACCGGGGAGCTGTTTTTT. Translated, it gives CASSQRGSTGELFF.

This clonotype has only a few counts. J is TRBJ2-5 and V is TRBV20-1; the match to TRBD2 covers 12 bases. The CDR3 contains 15 residues. With 3 bases clipped from V and 7 bases from J, the junction kept 9 bases outside the gene matches. Germline values: CDR1 DFQATT, CDR2 SNEGSKA (reference sequence). DNA for the CDR3: TGCAGTGCTAGCCTGACTAGCGGGAGCTTGGTGACCCAGTACTTC. This encodes CSASLTSGSLVTQYF.

The V and J genes are TRBV13 and TRBJ2-5, with TRBD1 identical over 10 bases. The germline CDR1 and CDR2 sequences are PRHDT and FYEKMQ (reference sequence). The CDR3 sequence is 16 residues long. With V trimmed by 4 bases and J by 2 bases, 7 bases remained unmatched. The CDR3 sequence: CASSSARDRGQETQYF. CDR3 sequence (DNA): TGTGCCAGCAGCTCCGCCCGGGACAGGGGACAAGAGACCCAGTACTTC.

This chain links TRBV12-3 or TRBV12-4 with TRBJ1-2; possibly TRBD1 for D (6 bases). Trimming stripped 5 bases from V and 5 bases from J, with 15 bases between. This CDR3 spans 14 amino acids. CDR3 amino acids: CASSAQDRSYGYTF. The CDR3 DNA reads as TGTGCCAGCAGTGCCCAAGACAGGAGTTATGGCTACACCTTC.

This clonotype was recorded at least ten times. The V and J genes are TRBV24-1 and TRBJ2-1, with D perhaps matching TRBD1 (6 bases). The CDR3 contains 13 residues. Germline V gives CDR1 KGHDR, CDR2 SFDVKD. Trimming pared 0 bases from V and 9 bases from J, leaving 8 bases between. CDR3 region: CATSDLVGGEQFF. CDR3 DNA: TGTGCCACCAGTGATTTGGTAGGGGGTGAGCAGTTCTTC.

The chain combines TRBV20-1 with TRBJ2-7; TRBD2 matches 10 bases. After removal of 5 bases from V and 4 bases from J, the junction contained 8 bases not matched to a gene. The CDR3 consists of 14 residues. CDR1 and CDR2 (germline): DFQATT, SNEGSKA (reference sequence). The CDR3 DNA reads as TGCAGTGCTCTGTTAGCGGGAGGACGGTACGAGCAGTACTTC. Encoded protein: CSALLAGGRYEQYF.

The chain couples TRBV6-2 or TRBV6-3 to TRBJ1-1; D is uncertain. V lost 2 bases and J 1 base, leaving 11 bases between the germline ends. The CDR3 totals 15 residues. Germline-derived CDR1 and CDR2 are MNHEY and SVGEGT. The CDR3 sequence: CASSYAAQQNTEAFF. CDR3 nucleotide sequence: TGTGCCAGCAGTTACGCCGCACAGCAGAACACTGAAGCTTTCTTT.

The chain employs TRBV7-9 and TRBJ1-5; 8 nucleotides line up with TRBD1. This CDR3 has 15 amino acids. The germline V gene has CDR1 SEHNR and CDR2 FQNEAQ (reference sequence). Unmatched junction bases numbered 5, after V lost 4 bases and J lost 3 bases. The CDR3: CASSSTGDFNQPQHF. In nucleotides, the CDR3 is TGTGCCAGCAGCTCGACAGGGGATTTCAATCAGCCCCAGCATTTT.

The sample holds a few counts of this clonotype. The chain carries TRBV19 and TRBJ1-5, with D perhaps matching TRBD1 (5 bases). With 8 bases removed from V and 0 bases from J, the gap between germline ends came to 14 bases. Germline lookup yields CDR1 LNHDA and CDR2 SQIVND (reference sequence). CDR3 size: 15 residues. The CDR3 DNA follows: TGTGCCAGTCTCGCGGGGGGGGGTAGCAATCAGCCCCAGCATTTT. It yields the protein CASLAGGGSNQPQHF.

The V call is TRBV29-1, the J call TRBJ2-7, with D hard to call. Trimming pared 6 bases from V and 3 bases from J, leaving 18 bases between. CDR1 SQVTM and CDR2 ANQGSEA come from the germline V gene. The CDR3 totals 14 residues. The CDR3 nucleotides read TGCAGCGTAGTGGGTCAGGTCTATGGCTACGAGCAGTACTTC. Translation gives CSVVGQVYGYEQYF.

The genes are TRBV6-2 or TRBV6-3 and TRBJ1-6; D gene unclear. Trimming took 6 bases from V and 9 from J, leaving 9 bases between them. The germline V gene encodes CDR1 MNHEY and CDR2 SVGEGT. The CDR3 runs 12 residues. The DNA of the CDR3 is TGTGCCAGCAGACCAGGTGGTTCACCCCTCCACTTT. It encodes CASRPGGSPLHF.

The gene calls are TRBV14 and TRBJ1-2; no definite D call. Germline CDR1 reads SGHDN; CDR2 reads FVKESK. V was clipped by 8 bases and J by 2 bases, with 15 bases between them. This CDR3 region has 14 residues. This chain's CDR3 is CASSPPSVNYGYTF. For the CDR3, the DNA is TGTGCCAGCTCACCACCGAGCGTAAACTATGGCTACACCTTC.

This clonotype was counted between two and nine times. This chain connects TRBV25-1 to TRBJ2-6, with TRBD2 as a possible D gene (5 bases). There are 14 residues in the CDR3. V was cut by 4 bases and J by 4 bases, with 8 bases left in between. Germline assignment: CDR1 MGHDK and CDR2 SYGVNS. The CDR3 here is CASSAPGGANVLTF. The CDR3 nucleotides are TGTGCCAGCAGTGCCCCGGGGGGGGCCAACGTCCTGACTTTC.

J is TRBJ2-7 and V is TRBV10-3, with D unclear. The CDR3 consists of 15 residues. V gave up 3 bases and J gave up 4 bases, with 16 bases separating them. The germline CDR1 and CDR2 sequences are ENHRY and SYGVKD. CDR3 nucleotide sequence: TGTGCCATCAGTGACCGTGGGGTATCGAAGTACGAGCAGTACTTC. Protein: CAISDRGVSKYEQYF.

This clonotype was found a few times. The rearrangement joins TRBV7-3 to TRBJ2-2, with 8 positions matching TRBD2. V trimming: 5 bases; J trimming: 6 bases; junction bases outside the gene matches: 11. This CDR3 has 16 residues. Germline-derived CDR1 and CDR2 are SGHTA and FQGTGA. CDR3 sequence: CASSPSGSLSAGELFF. CDR3 nucleotide sequence: TGTGCCAGCAGCCCAAGCGGGAGTCTTTCGGCCGGGGAGCTGTTTTTT.